Following are 4 T cell receptor beta chains from one sample sequenced in a study of PD-L1 blockade in urothelial cancer (dated by TCRdb to about 2017). Library method: the immunoSEQ multiplex PCR assay. TCRdb provides this immuneACCESS table in a form limited to in-frame rearrangements. Some clones are lacking; in checked studies, under half of them reflect an unresolved V gene, and why the rest are absent is not known. This sample has about 30,000 clones in its table, and 70% to 90% of those were observed once. Of the sample, roughly 8% is held by the ten largest clones. In light of the paper, this sample's time point label describes: peripheral blood 6 weeks after treatment start. The sequenced sample was PBMCs, obtained around atezolizumab (anti-PD-L1) treatment. The receptor source for this set is an elderly man with urothelial cancer.

The gene calls are TRBV7-2 and TRBJ2-1, with 11 bases that match TRBD2. V dropped 0 bases and J dropped 7; count of bases not matched to a gene: 5. CDR3 size: 16 residues. Germline V gives CDR1 SGHTA, CDR2 FQGNSA. The CDR3: CASSLAGGLAANEQFF. In nucleotides, the CDR3 is TGTGCCAGCAGCTTAGCGGGGGGACTAGCGGCTAATGAGCAGTTCTTC.

The chain combines TRBV7-2 with TRBJ1-2; TRBD1 agrees at 7 bases. The V and J ends lost 5 bases and 8 bases, in that order; junction bases with no gene match: 11. Germline V lookup: CDR1 SGHTA, CDR2 FQGNSA. CDR3 size: 14 residues. The CDR3 bases are TGTGCCAGCAGCCCACGACAGGGCCCGGGGGGCTACACCTTC. Translating it yields CASSPRQGPGGYTF.

V usage is TRBV29-1 and J usage is TRBJ2-7, with a tentative D call TRBD2 (5 bases). V lost 7 bases to trimming and J lost 2 bases, with 15 bases between them. The CDR3 has 13 amino acids. CDR1 and CDR2 from the germline V gene are SQVTM and ANQGSEA. CDR3 sequence (DNA): TGCAGCGCCAGCTCCGGGATTACCTACGAGCAGTACTTC. Translation: CSASSGITYEQYF.

The rearrangement links TRBV9 to TRBJ2-2; D perhaps matches TRBD2 (6 bases). Germline V gene lookup returns CDR1 SGDLS and CDR2 YYNGEE. The CDR3 length is 15 residues. V was pared by 0 bases and J by 6 bases, with 12 bases between. The CDR3 region is CASSVAGGASGELFF. CDR3 DNA sequence: TGTGCCAGCAGCGTAGCTGGAGGGGCTTCCGGGGAGCTGTTTTTT. Based on the CDR3 plus reference TRBV9 and TRBJ2-2, the full variable domain is DSGVTQTPKHLITATGQRVTLRCSPRSGDLSVYWYQQSLDQGLQFLIQYYNGEERAKGNILERFSAQQFPDLHSELNLSSLELGDSALYFCASSVAGGASGELFFGEGSRLTVL.